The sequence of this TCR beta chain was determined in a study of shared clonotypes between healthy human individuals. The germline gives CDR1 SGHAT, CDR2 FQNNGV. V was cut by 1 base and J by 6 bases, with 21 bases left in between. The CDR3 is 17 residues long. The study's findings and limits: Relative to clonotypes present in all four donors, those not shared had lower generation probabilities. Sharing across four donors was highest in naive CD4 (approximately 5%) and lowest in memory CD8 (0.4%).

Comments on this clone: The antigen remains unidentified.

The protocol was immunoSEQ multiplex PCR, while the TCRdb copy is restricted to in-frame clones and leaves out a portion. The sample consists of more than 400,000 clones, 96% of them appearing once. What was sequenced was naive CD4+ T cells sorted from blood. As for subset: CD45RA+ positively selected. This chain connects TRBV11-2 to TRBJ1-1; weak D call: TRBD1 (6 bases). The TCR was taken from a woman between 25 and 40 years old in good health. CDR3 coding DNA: TGTGCCAGCAGCTTAGGTTTTACAGGGACTCCCTCCGCTGAAGCTTTCTTT. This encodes CASSLGFTGTPSAEAFF.